This TCR beta chain is drawn from a study of blood T cell repertoires in COVID-19. Across the study: The cDNA or gDNA used as material had been derived from T cells, B-cell-depleted T cells, or PBMCs.

The CDR3 length is 14 residues. Germline loops: CDR1 SGHTA, CDR2 FQGNSA. V lost 3 bases and J 4 bases, leaving 10 bases between the germline ends. A Seattle source enrolled patients during active infection and followed them longitudinally. Sequenced by immunoSEQ multiplex PCR; TCRdb stores in-frame clones only, minus some. The profile shows around 80,000 clones, around 85% of them singletons. The chain has TRBV7-2 and TRBJ1-3; perhaps TRBD1 as D (6 bases). The sample comprised peripheral blood. This TCR was recovered from a man in his forties or fifties with COVID-19, enrolled during active disease. CDR3 sequence (DNA): TGTGCCAGCAGCTTGGCAGGGGCGGGAAACACCATATATTTT. Translation gives CASSLAGAGNTIYF.